These 28 T cell receptor beta chains were sequenced from one sample in a study of beta chain features in type 1 diabetes. Every bit of the isolated RNA underwent reverse transcription, so sequencing read expressed TCRB transcripts. Libraries were prepared by immunoSEQ multiplex PCR; TCRdb keeps only in-frame clonotypes and omits some of them. This table holds some 360,000 clones, around a fifth found once. Sequencing input: naive CD4+ T cells from blood. These receptors all come from a woman between 18 and 29 years old in good health.

The J gene is TRBJ2-7, the V gene TRBV4-1, with D unclear. Per germline, CDR1 MGHRA and CDR2 YSYEKL. This CDR3 region has 14 residues. Trimming stripped 0 bases from V and 1 base from J, with 7 bases between. As DNA, the CDR3 is TGCGCCAGCAGCCAAGATAACTTATCCTACGAGCAGTACTTC. Residues: CASSQDNLSYEQYF.

This clone was seen more than once but under ten times. The chain has TRBV6-6 and TRBJ1-5, with TRBD1 as a possible D gene (6 bases). V was shortened by 6 bases and J by 2 bases, with 11 bases between the two germline ends. The CDR3 length is 14 residues. CDR1 is MNHNY and CDR2 is SVGAGI in the germline V gene (reference sequence). The CDR3 spells CASRAGVGNQPQHF. The CDR3 DNA sequence: TGTGCCAGCAGAGCAGGGGTGGGCAATCAGCCCCAGCATTTT.

This clone was counted between two and nine times. The chain links TRBV29-1 to TRBJ2-7, with D hard to call. Trimming pared 7 bases from V and 7 bases from J, leaving 14 bases between. Germline CDR1 and CDR2: SQVTM and ANQGSEA. The CDR3 has 11 amino acids. Here the CDR3 DNA reads TGCAGCGGCGGCTCTTCTGGGGAGCAGTACTTC. This translates into CSGGSSGEQYF.

This clone was found a few times. CDR3 in amino acids: CAWRRPGTGFMNTEAFF. The CDR3 coding sequence is TGTGCCTGGAGGCGACCCGGGACAGGGTTCATGAACACTGAAGCTTTCTTT. The chain employs TRBV30 and TRBJ1-1; TRBD1 matches at 9 bases. Germline V CDR1 and CDR2: GTSNPN, SVGIG (reference sequence). The junction had 11 bases not matched to a gene; V was cut back by 3 bases and J by 0 bases. This CDR3 region has 17 residues.

This chain connects TRBV30 to TRBJ1-2; tentative D call: TRBD1 (6 bases). V lost 5 bases, J lost 8 bases, and 18 bases lay in between. CDR1 and CDR2 (germline): GTSNPN, SVGIG (reference sequence). This CDR3 is built from 13 residues. For the CDR3, the DNA is TGTGCCTGGGGGGGCCTCGCGGCGAACGGCTACACCTTC. It encodes CAWGGLAANGYTF.

The V call is TRBV29-1, the J call TRBJ2-1; tentatively, D is TRBD1 (6 bases). Germline-derived CDR1 and CDR2 are SQVTM and ANQGSEA. Deletions cut 3 bases from V and 7 bases from J, with 13 bases between. The CDR3 has 13 residues. CDR3 residues: CSVEGTLGNEQFF. The CDR3 DNA reads as TGCAGCGTTGAGGGGACACTTGGTAATGAGCAGTTCTTC.

This rearrangement joins TRBV7-9 to TRBJ2-7, with 9 bases matching TRBD1. Trimming at V came to 4 bases and at J to 5 bases, leaving 6 bases not matched to a gene. CDR1 is SEHNR and CDR2 is FQNEAQ in the germline V gene (reference sequence). The CDR3 is made up of 14 amino acids. The CDR3 DNA follows: TGTGCCAGCAGCTGGGACAGGGTGGATAACGAGCAGTACTTC. Translating gives CASSWDRVDNEQYF.

V and J are TRBV9 and TRBJ2-5; 7 bases fit TRBD2. Losses at the gene ends were 0 bases for V and 2 bases for J; bases not matched to a gene: 4. CDR1 is SGDLS and CDR2 is YYNGEE in the germline V gene. The CDR3 spans 15 residues. The CDR3 DNA reads TGTGCCAGCAGCGTAGGAGCGGGGCCTCAAGAGACCCAGTACTTC. Protein product: CASSVGAGPQETQYF. Supplemented by reference TRBV9 and TRBJ2-5, the full variable domain reads DSGVTQTPKHLITATGQRVTLRCSPRSGDLSVYWYQQSLDQGLQFLIQYYNGEERAKGNILERFSAQQFPDLHSELNLSSLELGDSALYFCASSVGAGPQETQYFGPGTRLLVL.

This chain links TRBV5-1 with TRBJ2-7; tentative D call: TRBD2 (5 bases). The V gene's germline CDR1 is SGHRS and CDR2 YFSETQ. V gave up 1 base and J gave up 3 bases, with 11 bases separating them. This CDR3 comprises 14 residues. CDR3 coding DNA: TGCGCCAGCAGCTTGTGGGGAGAAGGCTACGAGCAGTACTTC. Protein sequence: CASSLWGEGYEQYF.

The chain joins TRBV30 to TRBJ2-7; 7 bases fit TRBD1. With 4 bases clipped from V and 1 base from J, the junction kept 4 bases outside the gene matches. The CDR3 consists of 13 residues. Germline lookup yields CDR1 GTSNPN and CDR2 SVGIG (reference sequence). The CDR3 nucleotides read TGTGCCTGGAAGACACAGGGGTCCTACGAGCAGTACTTC. Translated: CAWKTQGSYEQYF.

This clone has more than one count but fewer than ten. This sequence joins TRBV5-1 and TRBJ1-2; tentative D call: TRBD1 (6 bases). This CDR3 is built from 14 residues. CDR1 and CDR2 from the germline V gene are SGHRS and YFSETQ. Trimming removed 6 bases at V and 3 bases at J, with 15 bases between. CDR3 region: CASTTGSVDYGYTF. The CDR3 DNA reads TGCGCCAGCACTACAGGGTCAGTGGACTATGGCTACACCTTC.

The chain carries TRBV9 and TRBJ2-3, with 9 bases lining up with TRBD1. CDR3 length: 16 residues. With V trimmed by 4 bases and J by 3 bases, 9 bases remained unmatched. Germline-derived CDR1 and CDR2 are SGDLS and YYNGEE. CDR3 DNA: TGTGCCAGCAGCCCGCGGACAGGGGAAGGAACAGATACGCAGTATTTT. Its protein product is CASSPRTGEGTDTQYF.

The V gene is TRBV6-6, the J gene TRBJ2-7; 9 bases agree with TRBD1. The CDR3 is made up of 13 amino acids. Per the germline V gene, CDR1 is MNHNY and CDR2 is SVGAGI (reference sequence). With V trimmed by 5 bases and J by 11 bases, 10 bases remained unmatched. CDR3 region: CASSPLTGGPEYF. For the CDR3, the DNA is TGTGCCAGCAGTCCACTCACAGGGGGCCCTGAGTACTTC.

The chain recombines TRBV7-2 with TRBJ2-5; D is perhaps TRBD2 (6 bases). The V gene's germline CDR1 is SGHTA and CDR2 FQGNSA. V dropped 5 bases and J dropped 6 bases, with 13 bases sitting between them. CDR3 length equals 13 residues. DNA for the CDR3: TGTGCCAGCAGCCGAGACGGGAGACAGACCCAGTACTTC. Its translation: CASSRDGRQTQYF.

This clone is a singleton in its sample. V is TRBV7-8 and J is TRBJ2-3, with no clear D. The CDR3 has 16 amino acids. Trimming took 4 bases from V and 1 from J, leaving 15 bases between them. CDR1 is SGHVS and CDR2 is FQNEAQ in the germline V gene. The CDR3 sequence is CASSSSMDAGTDTQYF. The CDR3 nucleotides are TGTGCCAGCAGCTCCTCGATGGATGCGGGCACAGATACGCAGTATTTT.

The rearrangement uses TRBV7-9 and TRBJ1-1; D not certain. V gave up 4 bases and J gave up 3 bases, with 3 bases separating them. Per germline, CDR1 SEHNR and CDR2 FQNEAQ (reference sequence). This CDR3 is 11 amino acids long. Here the CDR3 DNA reads TGTGCCAGCAGCTCCGACACTGAAGCTTTCTTT. This encodes CASSSDTEAFF.

The chain combines TRBV5-1 with TRBJ2-7; tentatively, D is TRBD1 (6 bases). The CDR3 loop spans 14 amino acids. V gave up 0 bases and J gave up 5 bases, with 12 bases separating them. In germline, CDR1 is SGHRS, CDR2 YFSETQ. The CDR3 DNA sequence: TGCGCCAGCAGCTTGGGGGGGCGCTGGGACGAGCAGTACTTC. Translated, it gives CASSLGGRWDEQYF.

This clone has more than one count but fewer than ten. The chain links TRBV6-5 to TRBJ2-1; TRBD1 might be the D (6 bases). V gave up 8 bases and J gave up 0 bases, with 17 bases separating them. Per germline, CDR1 MNHEY and CDR2 SVGAGI. This CDR3 is 16 amino acids long. The CDR3 loop reads CASRFRQASSYNEQFF. Here the CDR3 DNA reads TGTGCCAGCCGTTTTCGACAGGCAAGCTCCTACAATGAGCAGTTCTTC.

The chain employs TRBV2 and TRBJ2-5; D is ambiguous. Per the germline V gene, CDR1 is SNHLY and CDR2 is FYNNEI. The CDR3 spans 13 residues. V lost 6 bases, J lost 5 bases, and 13 bases lay in between. Here the CDR3 reads CASRDGWVETQYF. Written as DNA, the CDR3 is TGTGCCAGCAGAGACGGGTGGGTGGAGACCCAGTACTTC.

This clone was seen a handful of times. The chain employs TRBV5-1 and TRBJ2-1; 8 bases agree with TRBD2. J gave up 4 bases and V 0 bases, and 6 bases lay outside the gene matches. This CDR3 spans 16 amino acids. Per germline, CDR1 SGHRS and CDR2 YFSETQ. The CDR3 here is CASSLGRTSGYNEQFF. The CDR3 DNA is TGCGCCAGCAGCTTGGGTCGCACTAGCGGATACAATGAGCAGTTCTTC.

The chain couples TRBV5-4 to TRBJ1-3; 8 bases are a match to TRBD1. V shed 4 bases and J 0 bases; nucleotides not matched to a gene: 6. The CDR3 runs to 16 residues. Germline values: CDR1 SGHNT, CDR2 YYREEE (reference sequence). CDR3 in amino acids: CASSRGQVTSGNTIYF. DNA of the CDR3: TGTGCCAGCAGCAGGGGACAGGTTACCTCTGGAAACACCATATATTTT. Based on the CDR3 plus reference TRBV5-4 and TRBJ1-3, the full variable domain is ETGVTQSPTHLIKTRGQQVTLRCSSQSGHNTVSWYQQALGQGPQFIFQYYREEENGRGNFPPRFSGLQFPNYSSELNVNALELDDSALYLCASSRGQVTSGNTIYFGEGSWLTVV.

This clone was seen only a few times. V usage is TRBV2 and J usage is TRBJ2-7; TRBD2 is a possible D gene (6 bases). Trimming removed 7 bases at V and 7 bases at J, with 20 bases between. The CDR3 spans 14 residues. The germline V gene encodes CDR1 SNHLY and CDR2 FYNNEI. DNA of the CDR3: TGTGCCAGCATAATCGGGGACTCGACACTGGAGCAGTACTTC. Encoded protein: CASIIGDSTLEQYF.

V usage is TRBV11-2 and J usage is TRBJ2-3; D gene ambiguous. Germline V lookup: CDR1 SGHAT, CDR2 FQNNGV. CDR3 length: 13 residues. Trimming took 3 bases from V and 0 from J, leaving 4 bases between them. Here the CDR3 reads CASSFPSTDTQYF. For the CDR3, the DNA is TGTGCCAGCAGCTTCCCTAGCACAGATACGCAGTATTTT.

The chain joins TRBV29-1 to TRBJ1-1; TRBD1 matches at 8 bases. Germline CDR1 is SQVTM and CDR2 is ANQGSEA. The CDR3 runs 13 residues. V was clipped by 7 bases and J by 2 bases; unmatched bases: 6. The CDR3 region has the DNA TGCAGCGGACGGACAGGGAGAAACACTGAAGCTTTCTTT. This encodes CSGRTGRNTEAFF.

This clone occurred a few times. The chain is built from TRBV5-6 and TRBJ2-2; no reliable D call. Germline assignment: CDR1 SGHDT and CDR2 YYEEEE. The V and J ends lost 1 base and 6 bases respectively, with 4 bases between them. The CDR3 loop spans 12 amino acids. The CDR3 coding sequence is TGTGCCAGCAGCTTGCATCCCGGGGAGCTGTTTTTT. This translates into CASSLHPGELFF.

As for this clone: This specimen includes other DNA sequences encoding the same CDR3. The V call is TRBV5-1, the J call TRBJ2-5; 14 bases line up with TRBD2. V gave up 5 bases and J gave up 5 bases; unmatched junction bases: 5. There are 15 residues in the CDR3. Looked up from germline, CDR1 is SGHRS and CDR2 is YFSETQ. This CDR3 reads CASSRGLAGEETQYF. CDR3 DNA: TGCGCCAGCAGTCGGGGACTAGCGGGAGAGGAGACCCAGTACTTC.

The chain links TRBV9 to TRBJ2-1; weak D call: TRBD2 (5 bases). This CDR3 region has 16 residues. The V gene lost 2 bases and the J gene lost 7 bases, with 19 bases spanning the gap. Looked up from germline, CDR1 is SGDLS and CDR2 is YYNGEE. CDR3 nucleotide sequence: TGTGCCAGCAGCGTGAGTCCGATGAGGAGCGGAAATGAGCAGTTCTTC. This sequence encodes CASSVSPMRSGNEQFF.

In this sample, this clone turned up a few times. The gene calls are TRBV14 and TRBJ2-1; D is undetermined. With 2 bases removed from V and 4 bases from J, the gap between germline ends came to 18 bases. Germline V gene sequence: CDR1 SGHDN, CDR2 FVKESK. This CDR3 region has 17 residues. The CDR3 spells CASSQSSWYEAYNEQFF. CDR3 DNA: TGTGCCAGCAGCCAAAGTAGTTGGTACGAAGCTTACAATGAGCAGTTCTTC.